The clone carrying this T cell receptor beta chain has just a few counts. Its specificity is unknown. Sequencing ends 3 residues short of the CDR3 end; the germline J gene provides the rest. CDR3 length equals 15 residues. Between the trimmed V and J ends, which lost 5 bases and 0 bases, there was a span of 12 bases. Germline CDR1 SEHNR, CDR2 FQNEAQ (reference sequence). This sample was included in a study of T cell clonality in common variable immunodeficiency. Points from the study as a whole: Compared with healthy controls, CVID subjects showed increased TCRbeta clonality, mostly in about a third. Fewer deletions and N-nucleotide insertions were reportedly seen in common variable immunodeficiency TCR beta sequences.

Some clones are missing from TCRdb's copy, which holds only in-frame ones; the method was immunoSEQ multiplex PCR. The sample shows about 35,000 clones, no singletons; the ten largest hold 28%. This chain connects TRBV7-9 to TRBJ2-3, with D perhaps TRBD1 (6 bases). The sequence was collected from a human donor with common variable immunodeficiency. Sequenced: peripheral blood mononuclear cells. Incomplete CDR3 DNA: TGTGCCAGCAGCCCCGGGACAACTAGCACAGATACG. It specifies CASSPGTTSTDT. The whole CDR3 is CASSPGTTSTDTQYF.